The sample holds a few counts of the clone carrying this T cell receptor beta chain. Its cognate antigen is unknown. The sample comes from a study of cytomegalovirus exposure and HLA in healthy donors. General study results and limits: Despite most TCR sequences being rare, some public TCRs occurred in many donors. Cytomegalovirus status, reportedly, was diagnosed with high specificity and sensitivity by the classifier.

The donors were in the approximately 120-subject validation cohort, distinct from the roughly 600-subject first cohort. The V gene's germline CDR1 is SQVTM and CDR2 ANQGSEA. Trimming took 4 bases from V and 5 from J; bases not matched to a gene: 1. The CDR3 sequence is 11 residues long. Clones were sequenced by immunoSEQ multiplex PCR, and TCRdb holds only the in-frame ones, with some missing. The sample lists more than 300,000 clones, roughly 88% occurring once. The sample consisted of PBMCs. The TCR comes from a woman aged 18-29 years in good health and CMV-seronegative. The J gene is TRBJ2-7, the V gene TRBV29-1; 8 bases align to TRBD1. The CDR3 loop is CSVATGDEQYF. CDR3 DNA sequence: TGCAGCGTTGCGACAGGGGACGAGCAGTACTTC.